The source of this TCR beta chain is a study of PD-1 blockade in classical Hodgkin lymphoma. Study observations and caveats: CD4+ TCR diversity rose significantly by C4D1, and CD8+ TCR diversity did not. Patients were excluded if nivolumab began under 1 year after ASCT (the autologous transplant).

The data were produced by immunoSEQ multiplex PCR, yet TCRdb's version contains in-frame clones alone and is incomplete. The top ten hold around 0.56% of the sample, which has 25,000 to 35,000 clones, over 75% seen once. Sample time point: cycle 4 day 1 (C4D1), after around six weeks of nivolumab. Brentuximab vedotin exposure varied among the patients, all of whom had relapsed after autologous stem cell transplantation. Using magnetic negative selection, the CD4+ T cells were separated out of thawed PBMCs. In regard to this clone: Its antigen is as yet unknown.

The CDR3 runs to 15 residues. CDR1 SGDLS and CDR2 YYNGEE come from the germline V gene. The germline V and J ends were trimmed by 0 bases and 0 bases, with 9 bases remaining between them. The TCR was taken from a human donor with classical Hodgkin lymphoma. The genes are TRBV9 and TRBJ2-5; the D is unclear. The specimen was CD4+ T cells from blood, collected before the fourth cycle of nivolumab. The CDR3 coding sequence is TGTGCCAGCAGCGTAGGAATCACCAACCAAGAGACCCAGTACTTC. Translating it yields CASSVGITNQETQYF.